A single sample gave rise to the 5 T cell receptor beta chains below, sequenced in a study of metastatic and nonmetastatic thyroid tumors. TCRdb re-called the PCR reads through MiXCR. The profile covers around 34,000 clones, with roughly 15% appearing a single time and nearly 3.5% taken by the ten largest. Each patient went into thyroid surgery without having received any treatment. Sequenced: blood. Receptors were obtained from a female donor with papillary thyroid cancer or a benign thyroid nodule (not recorded which). Some clones in this sample may be carry-over from other donors' samples.

This clone appeared a few times. A much larger clone differs by one base, so this may be a read error. The same CDR3 arises from other DNA sequences in this sample as well. The V gene is TRBV28, the J gene TRBJ2-3; D is possibly TRBD1 (5 bases). The CDR3 extends over 15 amino acids. The germline V gene has CDR1 MDHEN and CDR2 SYDVKM. CDR3 bases: TGTGCCAGCAGCCCGGTAGGACAAACCACAGATACTCAGTATTTT. Translation gives CASSPVGQTTDTQYF.

As concerns this clone: At one end the junction does not follow the germline gene, possibly because of a read error. This chain links TRBV7-6 with TRBJ2-7; D unclear. This CDR3 has 15 residues. Germline lookup yields CDR1 SGHVS and CDR2 FNYEAQ. CDR3 in DNA: TGTGCCAGCATCTTATCATTAAATAGGGCCTACGATCAGTACTTC. Translated: CASILSLNRAYDQYF.

The V call is TRBV7-8, the J call TRBJ2-7; TRBD1 aligns across 9 bases. CDR1 and CDR2 from the germline V gene are SGHVS and FQNEAQ. The CDR3 is made up of 14 amino acids. The trim removed 5 bases at V and 4 bases at J, leaving 6 bases unmatched. The DNA for the CDR3 is TGTGCCAGCAGCCCCCGGGACAGGGATTACGAGCAGTACTTC. Amino acid sequence: CASSPRDRDYEQYF.

This clone was seen at least ten times. The chain couples TRBV4-2 to TRBJ2-7, with TRBD2 identical over 7 bases. The CDR3 has 14 residues. Per the germline V gene, CDR1 is LGHNA and CDR2 is YNFKEQ. Trimming removed 4 bases from V and 2 bases from J; junction bases left unmatched: 5. For the CDR3, the DNA is TGTGCCAGCAGCCCGTCTCGGGGGGCCTACGAGCAGTACTTC. It codes for CASSPSRGAYEQYF.

The CDR3 protein is CASSPVGACTDTQYF. The CDR3 bases are TGTGCCAGCTCACCTGTCGGTGCGTGCACAGATACGCAGTATTTT. This chain links TRBV18 with TRBJ2-3; D call uncertain. There are 15 residues in the CDR3. Trimming stripped 3 bases from V and 1 base from J, with 11 bases between. Germline V lookup: CDR1 KGHSH, CDR2 LQKENI.